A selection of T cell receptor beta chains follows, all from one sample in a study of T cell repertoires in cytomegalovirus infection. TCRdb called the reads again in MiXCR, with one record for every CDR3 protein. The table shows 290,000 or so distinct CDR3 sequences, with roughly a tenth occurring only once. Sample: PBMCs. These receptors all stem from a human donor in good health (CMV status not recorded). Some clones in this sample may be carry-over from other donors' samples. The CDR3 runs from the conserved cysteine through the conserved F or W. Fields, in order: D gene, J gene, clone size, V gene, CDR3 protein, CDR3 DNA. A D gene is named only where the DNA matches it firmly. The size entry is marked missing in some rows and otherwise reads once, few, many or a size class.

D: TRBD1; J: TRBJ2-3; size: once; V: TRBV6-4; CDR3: CASSLRDSPTDTQYF; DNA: TGTGCCAGCAGTCTCCGGGACAGCCCCACAGATACGCAGTATTTT
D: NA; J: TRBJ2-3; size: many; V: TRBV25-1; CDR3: CASSVLAAITDTQYF; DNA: TGTGCCAGCAGTGTCTTAGCGGCGATCACAGATACGCAGTATTTT
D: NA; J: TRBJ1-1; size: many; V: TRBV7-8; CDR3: CASSFGGPEAFF; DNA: TGTGCCAGCAGCTTTGGGGGGCCTGAAGCTTTCTTT
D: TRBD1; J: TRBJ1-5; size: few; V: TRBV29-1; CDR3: CSVTTGTGVNQPQHF; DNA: TGCAGCGTGACCACCGGGACAGGGGTCAATCAGCCCCAGCATTTT
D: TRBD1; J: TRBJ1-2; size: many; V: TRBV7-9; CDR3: CASTTRTGAGYTF; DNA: TGTGCCAGCACAACCCGGACAGGGGCTGGCTACACCTTC
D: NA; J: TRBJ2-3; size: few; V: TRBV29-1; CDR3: CSAVSRGVTQYF; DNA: TGCAGCGCCGTTAGTAGAGGTGTTACGCAGTATTTT
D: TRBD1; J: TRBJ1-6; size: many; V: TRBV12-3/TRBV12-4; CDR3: CASSARDRANSPLHF; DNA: TGTGCCAGCAGTGCCCGGGACAGGGCGAATTCACCCCTCCACTTT
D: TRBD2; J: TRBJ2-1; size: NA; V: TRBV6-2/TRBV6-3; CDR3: CATATSGSYNEQCF; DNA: TGTGCCACCGCAACTAGCGGGTCCTACAATGAGCAGTGCTTC
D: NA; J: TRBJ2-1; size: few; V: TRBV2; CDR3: CASIRAVWDEQFF; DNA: TGTGCCAGCATAAGGGCGGTGTGGGATGAGCAGTTCTTC
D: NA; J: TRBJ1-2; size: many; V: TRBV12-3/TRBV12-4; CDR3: CASSARGISYGYTF; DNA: TGTGCCAGCAGCGCCAGGGGAATTAGCTATGGCTACACCTTC
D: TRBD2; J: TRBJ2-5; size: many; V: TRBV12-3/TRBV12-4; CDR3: CASSLGLAEETQYF; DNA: TGTGCCAGCAGCTTAGGACTAGCGGAAGAGACCCAGTACTTC
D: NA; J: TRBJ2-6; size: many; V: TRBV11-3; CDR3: CASSFGESMGANVLTF; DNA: TGTGCCAGCAGCTTTGGGGAAAGTATGGGGGCCAACGTCCTGACTTTC
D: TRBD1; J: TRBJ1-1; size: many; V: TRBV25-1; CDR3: CASSGQGYTEAFF; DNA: TGTGCCAGCAGTGGACAGGGTTACACTGAAGCTTTCTTT
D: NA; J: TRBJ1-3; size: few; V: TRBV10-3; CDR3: CAISPSGTRSGNTIYF; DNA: TGTGCCATCAGTCCTTCCGGGACCCGCTCTGGAAACACCATATATTTT
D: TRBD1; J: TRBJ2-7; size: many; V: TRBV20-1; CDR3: CSAYPRQGAYEQYF; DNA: TGCAGTGCTTATCCGAGACAGGGGGCCTACGAGCAGTACTTC
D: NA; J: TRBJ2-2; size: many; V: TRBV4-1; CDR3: CASSQEERTGELFF; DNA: TGCGCCAGCAGCCAAGAAGAGCGCACCGGGGAGCTGTTTTTT
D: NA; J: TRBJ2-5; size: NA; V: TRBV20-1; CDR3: CSARVGGRDTQYF; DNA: TGCAGTGCTAGAGTAGGGGGAAGAGATACCCAGTACTTC
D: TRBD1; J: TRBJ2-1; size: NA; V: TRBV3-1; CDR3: CASSQDGTGYNEQFF; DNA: TGTGCCAGCAGCCAAGATGGGACAGGATACAATGAGCAGTTCTTC
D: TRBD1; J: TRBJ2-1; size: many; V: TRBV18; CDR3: CASSPGTGFNNEQFF; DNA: TGTGCCAGCTCACCCGGGACAGGATTCAACAATGAGCAGTTCTTC
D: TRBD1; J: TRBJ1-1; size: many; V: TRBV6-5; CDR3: CASSYGDRGLTEAFF; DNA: TGTGCCAGCAGTTACGGCGACAGGGGGCTCACTGAAGCTTTCTTT
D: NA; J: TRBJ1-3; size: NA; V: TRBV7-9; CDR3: CASSLGTDGNTIYF; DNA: TGTGCCAGCAGCTTAGGGACAGACGGAAACACCATATATTTT
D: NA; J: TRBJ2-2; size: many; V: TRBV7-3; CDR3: CASSPQVPGELFF; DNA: TGTGCCAGCAGCCCACAGGTTCCCGGGGAGCTGTTTTTT
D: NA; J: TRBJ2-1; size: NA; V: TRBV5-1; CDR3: CASSSRKGPSYNEQFF; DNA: TGCGCCAGCAGCTCCCGTAAGGGCCCATCCTACAATGAGCAGTTCTTC
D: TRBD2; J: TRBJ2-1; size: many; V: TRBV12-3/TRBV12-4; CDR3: CASSSPGLAGGRNNEQFF; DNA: TGTGCCAGCAGTTCCCCGGGACTAGCGGGGGGGCGAAACAATGAGCAGTTCTTC
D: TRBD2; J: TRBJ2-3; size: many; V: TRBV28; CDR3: CASSLAGLAGDYTDTQYF; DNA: TGTGCCAGCAGTTTAGCCGGACTAGCGGGGGACTACACAGATACGCAGTATTTT
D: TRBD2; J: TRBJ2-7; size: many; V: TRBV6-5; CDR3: CASSAQTSAESSYEQYF; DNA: TGTGCCAGCAGTGCCCAAACTAGCGCGGAGAGCTCCTACGAGCAGTACTTC
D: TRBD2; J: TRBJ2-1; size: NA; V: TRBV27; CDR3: CASSLSRGILAGANEQFF; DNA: TGTGCCAGCAGTTTATCGAGGGGAATACTAGCGGGGGCAAATGAGCAGTTCTTC
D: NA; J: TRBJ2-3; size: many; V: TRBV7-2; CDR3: CASSLRGLEGGRKDTQYF; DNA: TGTGCCAGCAGCTTACGGGGACTGGAGGGGGGGCGGAAAGATACGCAGTATTTT
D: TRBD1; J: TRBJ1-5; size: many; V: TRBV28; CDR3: CASSPWTGFDQPQHF; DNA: TGTGCCAGCAGTCCCTGGACAGGGTTTGATCAGCCCCAGCATTTT
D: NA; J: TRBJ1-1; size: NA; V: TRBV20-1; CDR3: CSPGQFTEAFF; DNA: TGCAGTCCTGGACAGTTCACTGAAGCTTTCTTT
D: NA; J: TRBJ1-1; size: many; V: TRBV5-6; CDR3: CASSLEQEAFF; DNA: TGTGCCAGCAGCTTGGAACAGGAAGCTTTCTTT